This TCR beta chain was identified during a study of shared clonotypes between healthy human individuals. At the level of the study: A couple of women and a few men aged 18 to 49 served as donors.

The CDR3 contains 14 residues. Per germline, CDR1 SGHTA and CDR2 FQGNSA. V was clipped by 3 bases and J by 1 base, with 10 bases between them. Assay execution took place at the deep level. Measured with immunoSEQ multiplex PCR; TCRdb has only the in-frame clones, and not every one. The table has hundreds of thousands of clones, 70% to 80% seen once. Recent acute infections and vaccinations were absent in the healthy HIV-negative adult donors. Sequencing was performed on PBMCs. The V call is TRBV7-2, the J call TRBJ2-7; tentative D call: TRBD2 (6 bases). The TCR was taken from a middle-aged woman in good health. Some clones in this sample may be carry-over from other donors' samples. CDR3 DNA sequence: TGTGCCAGCAGCTTGTACGGGGGATCCTACGAGCAGTACTTC. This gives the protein CASSLYGGSYEQYF.